This paragraph covers one TCR beta chain sequence. These data originate in a study of response to subunit inactivated influenza vaccine. TCRdb re-called the RT-PCR reads through MiXCR, storing one row per CDR3 protein. This sample has more than 450,000 distinct CDR3 sequences, with roughly 12% found just once. From germline, CDR1 is SQVTM and CDR2 ANQGSEA. V was cut by 4 bases and J by 4 bases, with 8 bases left in between. This CDR3 region has 11 residues. This same sample was also part of a study on T cells expressing NK-cell markers. That study adds: UMIs were included in TCR beta cDNA generated by 5'RACE template switching. T cells sorted in several experiments were restricted to alpha-beta TCR T cells by an anti-gamma-delta TCR antibody. In several donors, dominant NKG2C+ clonotypes were roughly 1.0-7.5% of CD8+ T cells.

The material sequenced was PBMCs from blood, taken on the day of vaccination. This sequence originates from a man aged 45 to 65 who received an inactivated influenza vaccine. V and J are TRBV29-1 and TRBJ2-7, with a tentative D call TRBD1 (6 bases). CDR3 nucleotides: TGCAGCGTTGGGGACATTTACGAGCAGTACTTC. Its translation is CSVGDIYEQYF.